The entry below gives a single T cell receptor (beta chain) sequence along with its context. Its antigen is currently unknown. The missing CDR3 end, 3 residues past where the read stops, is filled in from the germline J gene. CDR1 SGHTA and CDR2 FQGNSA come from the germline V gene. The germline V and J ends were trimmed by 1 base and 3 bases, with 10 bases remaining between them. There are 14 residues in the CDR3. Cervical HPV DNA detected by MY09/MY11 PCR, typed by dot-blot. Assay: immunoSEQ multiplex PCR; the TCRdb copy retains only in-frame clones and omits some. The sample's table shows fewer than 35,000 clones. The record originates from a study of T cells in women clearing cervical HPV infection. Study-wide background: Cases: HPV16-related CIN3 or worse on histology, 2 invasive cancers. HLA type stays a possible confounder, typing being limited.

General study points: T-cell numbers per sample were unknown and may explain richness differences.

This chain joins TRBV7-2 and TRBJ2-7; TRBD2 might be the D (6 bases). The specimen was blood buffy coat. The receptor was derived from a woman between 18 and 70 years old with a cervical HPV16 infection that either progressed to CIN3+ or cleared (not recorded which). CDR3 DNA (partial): TGTGCCAGCAGCTTAGGGGGACTTATCTACGAG. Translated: CASSLGGLIYE. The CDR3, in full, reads CASSLGGLIYEQYF. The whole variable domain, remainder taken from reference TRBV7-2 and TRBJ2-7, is GAGVSQSPSNKVTEKGKDVELRCDPISGHTALYWYRQSLGQGLEFLIYFQGNSAPDKSGLPSDRFSAERTGGSVSTLTIQRTQQEDSAVYLCASSLGGLIYEQYFGPGTRLTVT.